This T cell receptor beta chain was found in a study of molecular identifiers for immune sequencing clone quantification. Overall study findings and caveats: Effector cells had over 98% of their molecules in clones above 20 RNA copies, while naive cells had under 1%.

TCRdb reprocessed the PCR reads via MiXCR and lists one record per CDR3 protein. Among hundreds of thousands of distinct CDR3 sequences listed, roughly 23% were seen once. The CDR3 is 13 residues long. The V end was cut by 5 bases, the J end by 6 bases, with 14 bases between. Germline CDR1 SGHAT, CDR2 FQNNGV. In this sample, this clonotype turned up a few times. What it binds is not known. This sequence was found in a human donor in good health. Some libraries in this study had Jurkat cell RNA spiked in. The chain employs TRBV11-2 and TRBJ2-7; D not resolved. The sequenced sample was naive CD8+ T cells from blood, with Jurkat cell RNA spiked in. Indicated subset: FACS-sorted CD8+CD4-CCR7+CD45RA+ naive T cells. This CDR3 is CASSLLPSAEQYF. CDR3 DNA sequence: TGTGCCAGCAGCCTCCTCCCCAGCGCCGAGCAGTACTTC.